This TCR beta chain derives from a study of neurological immune-mediated disorders (dated by TCRdb to about 2019). Study-level background: Among the roughly 34 multiple sclerosis patients, relapsing-remitting MS was present in some 31 and secondary progressive MS was present in 3. The study compared peripheral blood TCR-beta repertoires of HTLV-I-associated myelopathy (HAM/TSP) patients, multiple sclerosis patients and healthy controls using UMI-based sequencing. The roughly 99 TCR-beta libraries covered PBMC samples along with longitudinal samples, technical triplicates, and paired sorted CD4+ and CD8+ T-cell subsets. Of the approximately 68 subjects in the cohort, some 15 were HAM/TSP patients, about 34 were multiple sclerosis patients, and some 20 were healthy controls. Here is what the overall study found, with its caveats: The MS cluster showed no association with clinical or MRI features, and the authors stated that larger cohorts are needed. Phylogenetic analysis grouped repertoires from 18 of 34 MS patients into a cluster of related CDR3 sequences, suggesting a possible repertoire-level signature. Across subjects, expanded clones never shared an identical CDR3 amino acid sequence, which suggests that the TCR-beta repertoires in every group were private. TCR clonal expansion was highest in HAM/TSP patients and lowest in MS patients, with MS patients falling below even healthy controls.

This clonotype occurred many times. Its antigen is still unknown. No base qualities exist here, and no much larger clone lies one base off it. For the unsorted PBMC libraries, 2 million PBMCs were stored in RNAlater at -80 degrees C until RNA extraction and were used to generate the libraries. Multiple sclerosis patients were enrolled in a US clinical protocol under which disease progression was evaluated by magnetic resonance imaging. Peripheral blood underwent Ficoll-Hypaque density gradient centrifugation to isolate PBMCs, which were then cryopreserved in liquid nitrogen. The trim is 5 bases for V and 5 bases for J, with a gap of 16 bases between the germline ends. Based on the germline V gene (reference sequence), the CDR1 and CDR2 sequences are DFQATT and SNEGSKA. From cysteine to phenylalanine, the CDR3 is 14 amino acids long. Only the CDR3 portion is preserved as DNA: 42 bases, with reading frame beginning at the first base.

To synthesize cDNA, template-switch 5'RACE was performed with a primer carrying a 10-nucleotide random unique molecular identifier so that each TCR transcript was tagged. Every sequencing run covered 15-18 subjects and yielded more than 200 million TCR-beta sequences. The RNeasy kit was used to extract total RNA. TCR-beta VDJ regions were amplified with primers for the TCR constant region and the 5'RACE anchor, using the KAPA Real-time Library Amplification kit. Sample indexes and Illumina adaptors were added in a first PCR, after which library yield was increased in a second PCR. After Ampure bead purification, the roughly 650 bp TCR product was size-selected on a 2% E-gel SizeSelection system. Library quality was checked on a Bioanalyzer, concentration was measured with Qubit, and libraries were quantified with the Kapa Library Quantification kit before pooling. Paired-end 2 x 150 bp sequencing of the libraries was performed on an Illumina HiSeq 2500. To increase sequence diversity, roughly 24-32% phiX was spiked into each library pool. In the source study's methods: The quality-filtered reads were processed with the UMI-based MiGEC pipeline, whose error correction step removed more than 80% of the raw TCR sequences. IMGT germline references were used for alignment of VDJ genes, and clonotypes were defined by a unique CDR3 amino acid sequence together with V-J genes. VDJtools evaluated clonal expansion, Shannon diversity and CDR3 relatedness (CalcPairwiseDistances, ClusterSamples); CLCbio workbench built phylogenetic trees. Using coefficient-of-variation modelling across technical triplicates, the study counted a clone as expanded if it had at least 8 unique UMIs. TCRdb itself trimmed the public reads at Q25 with fastp, ran MiXCR and retained productive beta chains. Duplicate CDR3 protein sequences are folded into a single record with the most common DNA and genes. TCRdb assigned the V and J calls; the authors' analysis was not used. The sample table contains nearly 60,000 distinct CDR3 sequences; only one count was recorded for roughly 3.5% of them. Jointly, the top ten make up 7.1% of the sample.

The TCR originated in a woman aged 60-75 years with multiple sclerosis. The V gene is TRBV20-1 and the J gene is TRBJ2-1; the D gene is perhaps TRBD1, on 7 matching bases. The sample consisted of PBMCs. At the DNA level, the sequence is TGCAGTGCTTTACAGGGGAGGACCCACAATGAGCAGTTCTTC. Its translation reads: CSALQGRTHNEQFF.